A selection of T cell receptor beta chains follows, all from one sample in a study of blood T cell repertoires in COVID-19. Generated by immunoSEQ multiplex PCR, the TCRdb table keeps only in-frame clones and is missing some. The table shows some 200,000 clones, with about 80% occurring only once. The sample consisted of PBMCs or T cells enriched from blood (not recorded which). The receptors were sampled from a middle-aged woman with acute COVID-19. Each CDR3 is given with its conserved first and last residue. A D gene is named only where the DNA matches it firmly. Clone size is given for some rows only: seen once, a few or many times, or a class if the clone is expanded.

j_call clone_size v_call d_call cdr3_nt cdr3_aa
TRBJ1-1 once TRBV19 NA TGTGCCAGTAGTTTGGGGGGGGTCTTGAACACTGAAGCTTTCTTT CASSLGGVLNTEAFF
TRBJ1-2 once TRBV29-1 TRBD1 TGCAGCGTCAAGCTGGGACAGGGGGCCTTAGCTAACTATGGCTACACCTTC CSVKLGQGALANYGYTF
TRBJ1-1 once TRBV20-1 NA TGCAGTGCTAGAGGTTTTAATGAAGCTTTCTTT CSARGFNEAFF
TRBJ2-3 few TRBV24-1 TRBD1 TGTGCCACCAGTGATCGGACAGGAGGTATAGATACGCAGTATTTT CATSDRTGGIDTQYF
TRBJ1-5 NA TRBV6-2/TRBV6-3 TRBD1 TGTGCCAGCAGTCTACCGGACAGGAACAATCAGCCCCAGCATTTT CASSLPDRNNQPQHF
TRBJ2-1 NA TRBV6-5 NA TGTGCCAGCCTACAGGATTACAATGAGCAGTTCTTC CASLQDYNEQFF
TRBJ1-1 NA TRBV3-1/TRBV3-2 NA TGTGCCAGCAGCCTGAGTGACTACATGAACACTGAAGCTTTCTTT CASSLSDYMNTEAFF
TRBJ1-1 once TRBV28 NA TGTGCCAGCAGCCCGGGACTCCTTGAAGCTTTCTTT CASSPGLLEAFF
TRBJ2-5 NA TRBV7-2 TRBD2 TGTGCCAGCAGCTTTAGTAGCGGGGGGGAGACCCAGTACTTC CASSFSSGGETQYF
TRBJ1-2 NA TRBV27 TRBD1 TGTGCCAGCAGTTTAGGCCACAGGGGATTCCGTGGCTACACCTTC CASSLGHRGFRGYTF
TRBJ2-7 few TRBV7-9 NA TGTGCCAGCAGCTTACAGGACTCCTACGAGCAGTACTTC CASSLQDSYEQYF
TRBJ1-5 once TRBV6-1 TRBD1 TGTGCCAGCAGTGAAGGGACAGGGGTTCAGCCCCAGCATTTT CASSEGTGVQPQHF
TRBJ2-5 NA TRBV7-3 NA TGTGCCAGCAGCTTAACCCGCTCGGGGACCCAGTACTTC CASSLTRSGTQYF
TRBJ1-2 NA TRBV5-1 NA TGCGCCAGCAGCCACTTGCCCATGGAGGTAGCTAACTATGGCTACACCTTC CASSHLPMEVANYGYTF
TRBJ2-2 NA TRBV24-1 TRBD1 TGTGCCACCCAAGACAGGGCGGGTTACACCGGGGAGCTGTTTTTT CATQDRAGYTGELFF
TRBJ1-6 NA TRBV2 TRBD1 TGTGCCAGCAGCCGGGACAGTCTTAATTCACCCCTCCACTTT CASSRDSLNSPLHF
TRBJ2-2 NA TRBV5-1 TRBD2 TGCGCCAGCAGCCGGACACTAGCGCCGAACACCGGGGAGCTGTTTTTT CASSRTLAPNTGELFF
TRBJ2-7 few TRBV3-1/TRBV3-2 NA TGTGCCAGCAGCCTTTCTACTAACCAGCAGTACTTC CASSLSTNQQYF
TRBJ1-1 NA TRBV5-5 NA TGTGCCAGCAGCTTACAGGGTAGACGGAACACTGAAGCTTTCTTT CASSLQGRRNTEAFF
TRBJ2-5 few TRBV6-2/TRBV6-3 TRBD1 TGTGCCAGCAGTCCCGACAGGGAAGAGACCCAGTACTTC CASSPDREETQYF
TRBJ2-3 NA TRBV5-1 TRBD2 TGCGCCAGCAGCTTGGACGGGAGGCCTAGCACAGATACGCAGTATTTT CASSLDGRPSTDTQYF
TRBJ1-5 NA TRBV4-1 NA TGCGCCAGCAGCCAGGACAGTTTCATCGACCAGCCCCAGCATTTT CASSQDSFIDQPQHF
TRBJ2-1 NA TRBV5-6 NA TGTGCCAGCACCTCTGGGGGGGGCTTTGAGCAGTTCTTC CASTSGGGFEQFF
TRBJ2-5 NA TRBV7-2 NA TGTGCCAGCAGACTCGGGGGCCAAGAGACCCAGTACTTC CASRLGGQETQYF
TRBJ2-3 few TRBV19 TRBD2 TGTGCCAGTAGTGGGGCTAGCGGGGTGTCAGATACGCAGTATTTT CASSGASGVSDTQYF
TRBJ1-3 NA TRBV9 TRBD1 TGTGCCAGCAGCGTAGGGACAGGGACTGGAAACACCATATATTTT CASSVGTGTGNTIYF
TRBJ2-3 NA TRBV5-1 NA TGCGCCAGCAGCTTGACTGTCCCAGATACGCAGTATTTT CASSLTVPDTQYF
TRBJ1-2 NA TRBV18 NA TGTGCCAGCTCACCAAGTGAGGCAGGGCGCTACACCTTC CASSPSEAGRYTF
TRBJ2-3 NA TRBV24-1 TRBD2 TGTGCCACCAGTGAAGACGGGACTAGCCTCACAGATACGCAGTATTTT CATSEDGTSLTDTQYF
TRBJ1-2 NA TRBV3-1/TRBV3-2 NA TGTGCCAGCAGCCAAGATCGAGAGAGGCACCTTCATGGCTACACCTTC CASSQDRERHLHGYTF
TRBJ1-1 NA TRBV18 TRBD1 TGTGCCAGCTCACCAAGGACAGGAGCCACTGAAGCTTTCTTT CASSPRTGATEAFF
TRBJ1-4 few TRBV27 NA TGTGCCAGCAGTTTCGCGGGAGCAACTAATGAAAAACTGTTTTTT CASSFAGATNEKLFF